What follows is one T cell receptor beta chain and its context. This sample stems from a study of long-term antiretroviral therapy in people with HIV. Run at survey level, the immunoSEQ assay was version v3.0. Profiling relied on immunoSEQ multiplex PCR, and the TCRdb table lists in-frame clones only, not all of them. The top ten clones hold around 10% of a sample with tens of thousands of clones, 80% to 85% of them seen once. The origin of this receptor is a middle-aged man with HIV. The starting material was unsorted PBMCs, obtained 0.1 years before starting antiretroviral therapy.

In nucleotides, the CDR3 is TGCGCCAGCAGTGATGGGGTGGAACTGTTTTTT. This encodes CASSDGVELFF. The chain combines TRBV10-1 with TRBJ1-4; D unclear. The CDR3 sequence is 11 residues long. V lost 3 bases and J lost 12, with 8 bases in between. Per the germline V gene, CDR1 is WNHNN and CDR2 is SYGVQD (reference sequence).